This T cell receptor beta chain was found in a study of T cells after yellow fever vaccination. Study-wide results and limits: Contamination of FACS-sorted repertoires by abundant clonotypes from the bulk population could occur.

TCR cDNA, made by 5'RACE template switching, carried an added universal primer site and UMIs. TCRdb reprocessed the 5' RACE reads via MiXCR and lists one record per CDR3 protein. This sample has almost 600,000 distinct CDR3 sequences, with about 14% found just once. The CDR3 consists of 13 residues. Germline V gene lookup returns CDR1 MGHDK and CDR2 SYGVNS. The V end was cut by 3 bases, the J end by 8 bases, with 8 bases between. This clonotype was seen only a few times. Its antigen is not known. The receptor was isolated from a man between 25 and 39 years old who received the YFV17D yellow fever vaccine. Sequences were derived from PBMCs, sampled on the day of the yellow fever booster vaccination. This chain links TRBV25-1 with TRBJ1-6; D gene unclear. The CDR3 sequence: CASSEGDYSPLHF. CDR3 sequence (DNA): TGTGCCAGCAGTGAGGGTGACTATTCACCCCTCCACTTT.